The text below deals with one T cell receptor beta chain. This sample was taken from a study of T cell repertoires in cytomegalovirus infection. TCRdb called the reads again in MiXCR, with one record for every CDR3 protein. The repertoire has fewer than 200,000 distinct CDR3 sequences, roughly 20% of them found once; the top ten carry less than 3.5%. Sequenced sample: PBMCs. This TCR was sampled from a human donor in good health (CMV status not recorded). Some clones in this sample may be carry-over from other donors' samples.

The CDR3 bases are TGTGCCAGCAGTTTAGTGGGGGGGACTTACGAGCAGTACTTC. Translated: CASSLVGGTYEQYF. This chain uses TRBV28 with TRBJ2-7; 7 positions match TRBD2. The V and J ends lost 2 bases and 4 bases, in that order; junction bases with no gene match: 5. The CDR3 is 14 residues long. Germline CDR1 reads MDHEN; CDR2 reads SYDVKM. The full variable domain, with the rest looked up from reference TRBV28 and TRBJ2-7, is DVKVTQSSRYLVKRTGEKVFLECVQDMDHENMFWYRQDPGLGLRLIYFSYDVKMKEKGDIPEGYSVSREKKERFSLILESASTNQTSMYLCASSLVGGTYEQYFGPGTRLTVT.